This T cell receptor beta chain is drawn from a study of OX40 agonist ivuxolimab in advanced cancers. Collection of blood occurred at baseline, at cycle 4 day 1, and at cycle 7 day 1. Sequencing was performed with immunoSEQ multiplex PCR; in TCRdb, only in-frame clones are kept and a portion is missing. The sample lists about 64,000 clones; approximately 88% were seen once. The CDR3 runs 13 residues. The V gene's germline CDR1 is SGHRS and CDR2 YFSETQ. Trimming pared 5 bases from V and 7 bases from J, leaving 15 bases between. The sample consisted of CD4+ or CD8+ T cells sorted from blood, taken in a trial of the OX40 agonist ivuxolimab. This chain uses TRBV5-1 with TRBJ1-1, with TRBD1 as a possible D gene (5 bases). This TCR came from an adult with an advanced solid tumor such as melanoma, head and neck, liver or kidney cancer. CDR3 sequence: CASRPSGGGEAFF. The CDR3 DNA reads as TGCGCCAGCAGACCTTCTGGGGGAGGTGAAGCTTTCTTT.